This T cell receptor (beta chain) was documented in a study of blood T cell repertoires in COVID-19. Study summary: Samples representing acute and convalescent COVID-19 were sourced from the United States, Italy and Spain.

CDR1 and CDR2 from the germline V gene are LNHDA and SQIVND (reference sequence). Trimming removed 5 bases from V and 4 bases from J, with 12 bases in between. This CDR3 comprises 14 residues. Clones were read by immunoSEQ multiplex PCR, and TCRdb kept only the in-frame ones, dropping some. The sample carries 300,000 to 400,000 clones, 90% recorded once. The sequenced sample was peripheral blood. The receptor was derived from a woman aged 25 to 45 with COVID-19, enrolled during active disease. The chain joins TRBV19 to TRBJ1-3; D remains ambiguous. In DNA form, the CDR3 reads TGTGCCAGTAGTCGGAGGGAGCAAGGAAACACCATATATTTT. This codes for CASSRREQGNTIYF.